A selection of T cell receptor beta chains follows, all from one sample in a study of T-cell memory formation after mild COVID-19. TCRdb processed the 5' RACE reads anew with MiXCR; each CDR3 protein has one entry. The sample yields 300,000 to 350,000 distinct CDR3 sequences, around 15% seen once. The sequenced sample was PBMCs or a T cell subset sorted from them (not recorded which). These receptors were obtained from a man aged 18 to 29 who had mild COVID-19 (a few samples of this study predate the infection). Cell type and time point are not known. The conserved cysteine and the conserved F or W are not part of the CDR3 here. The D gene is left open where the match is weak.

CDR3: ASSRIWVSSYEQY
V: TRBV6-2/TRBV6-3
D: .

CDR3: ASSLGTLRTNEKLF
V: TRBV5-1
D: .

CDR3: ASSSRAGTLEGQF
V: TRBV6-4
D: .

CDR3: ASRKGTAFNQPQH
V: TRBV6-4
D: TRBD1

CDR3: ASSMTGHPEQF
V: TRBV27
D: TRBD1

CDR3: ATSDLQATDTQY
V: TRBV24-1
D: .

CDR3: ASSLMSGETQY
V: TRBV7-2
D: .

CDR3: ASSVRSSSDTQY
V: TRBV9
D: .

CDR3: ASSDLLRDRGTYNEQF
V: TRBV28
D: TRBD1

CDR3: ASSPSLEQF
V: TRBV6-2/TRBV6-3
D: .

CDR3: ASDRDSLYGYT
V: TRBV6-1
D: TRBD1

CDR3: ASRGDREEQF
V: TRBV2
D: TRBD1

CDR3: ASSQRQGSGELF
V: TRBV4-1
D: TRBD1

CDR3: ASGLRGAEEDTQY
V: TRBV7-9
D: TRBD2

CDR3: ANRSSSGPSYEQY
V: TRBV10-1
D: TRBD2

CDR3: ASFQSGGAVLEQF
V: TRBV18
D: TRBD2

CDR3: ASSYSKGALMGTEAF
V: TRBV6-5
D: TRBD1

CDR3: ASSLGIGLASTEQY
V: TRBV13
D: .

CDR3: ASSHTANYGYT
V: TRBV7-9
D: .

CDR3: ASSQFQGTLNTIY
V: TRBV4-3
D: .

CDR3: ASSLESFQETQY
V: TRBV5-6
D: .

CDR3: ASSQEGHFYEQY
V: TRBV3-1
D: .

CDR3: ASSSDRGLTDTQY
V: TRBV5-6
D: .

CDR3: ASSILPGQGGETQY
V: TRBV6-2/TRBV6-3
D: TRBD1

CDR3: ASSSWGNEQF
V: TRBV5-1
D: .

CDR3: ASSLAVLGSGELF
V: TRBV12-3/TRBV12-4
D: .

CDR3: ASSLPGGMEETQY
V: TRBV7-2
D: TRBD2

CDR3: AWSRESYNEQF
V: TRBV30
D: .

CDR3: ASSLGAPGLNYGYT
V: TRBV5-1
D: .

CDR3: SVKGEPQH
V: TRBV20-1
D: .

CDR3: ASSGGQGGQETQY
V: TRBV5-1
D: TRBD1

CDR3: SVEKGDRVQDTQY
V: TRBV29-1
D: TRBD1

CDR3: ASSSQGAWAGELF
V: TRBV12-3/TRBV12-4
D: .

CDR3: ASSYGLAGGLEETQY
V: TRBV6-2/TRBV6-3
D: TRBD2

CDR3: SANTFPRQGYGYT
V: TRBV20-1
D: .

CDR3: ASSQVTPGNTIY
V: TRBV7-2
D: .

CDR3: ASSLPRESPGNTIY
V: TRBV7-2
D: .

CDR3: ASSQRGVLGTEAF
V: TRBV4-2
D: .

CDR3: ASSSQGIQPQH
V: TRBV3-1
D: TRBD1

CDR3: ASSRKGASGANVLT
V: TRBV7-9
D: TRBD1